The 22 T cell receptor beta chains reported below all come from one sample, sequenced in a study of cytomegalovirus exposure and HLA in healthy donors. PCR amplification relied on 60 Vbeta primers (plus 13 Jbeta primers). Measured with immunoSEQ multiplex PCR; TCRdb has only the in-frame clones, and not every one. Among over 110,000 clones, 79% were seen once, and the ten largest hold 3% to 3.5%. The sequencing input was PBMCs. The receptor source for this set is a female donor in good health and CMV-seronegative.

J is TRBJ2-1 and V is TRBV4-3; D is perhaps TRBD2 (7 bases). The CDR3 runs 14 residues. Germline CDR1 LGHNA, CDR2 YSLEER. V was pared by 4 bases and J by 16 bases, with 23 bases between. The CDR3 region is CASSPQGGGRGQFF. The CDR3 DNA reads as TGCGCCAGCAGCCCGCAGGGAGGGGGACGAGGCCAATTCTTC.

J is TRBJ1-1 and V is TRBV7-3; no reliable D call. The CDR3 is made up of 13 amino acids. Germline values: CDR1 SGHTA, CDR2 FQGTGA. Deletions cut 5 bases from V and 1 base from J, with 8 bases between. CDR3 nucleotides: TGTGCCAGCAGCATGGCAGGGAACACTGAAGCTTTCTTT. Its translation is CASSMAGNTEAFF.

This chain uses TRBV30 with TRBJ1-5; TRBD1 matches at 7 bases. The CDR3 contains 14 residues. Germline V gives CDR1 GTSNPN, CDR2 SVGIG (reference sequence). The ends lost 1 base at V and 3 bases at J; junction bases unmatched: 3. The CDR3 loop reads CAWSGGTVNQPQHF. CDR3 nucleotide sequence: TGTGCCTGGAGTGGTGGGACAGTCAATCAGCCCCAGCATTTT.

The CDR3 region has the DNA TGTGCCAGCTGGGACTCTTTGTCCTACGAGCAGTACTTC. The encoded protein is CASWDSLSYEQYF. The gene calls are TRBV2 and TRBJ2-7, with D maybe TRBD2 (6 bases). Trimming pared 8 bases from V and 1 base from J, leaving 12 bases between. Germline-derived CDR1 and CDR2 are SNHLY and FYNNEI. The CDR3 runs to 13 residues.

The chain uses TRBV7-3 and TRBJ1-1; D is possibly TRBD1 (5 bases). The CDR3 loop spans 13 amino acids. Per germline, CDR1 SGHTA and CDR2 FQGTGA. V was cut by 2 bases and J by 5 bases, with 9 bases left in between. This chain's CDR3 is CASSLQGGTEAFF. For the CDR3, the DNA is TGTGCCAGCAGCTTACAGGGAGGGACTGAAGCTTTCTTT.

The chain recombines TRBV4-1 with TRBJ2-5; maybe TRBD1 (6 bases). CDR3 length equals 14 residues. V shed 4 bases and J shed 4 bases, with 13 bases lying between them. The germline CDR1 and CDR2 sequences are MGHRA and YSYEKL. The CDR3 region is CASSLVQGSETQYF. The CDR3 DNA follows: TGCGCCAGCAGCCTCGTCCAGGGGTCAGAGACCCAGTACTTC.

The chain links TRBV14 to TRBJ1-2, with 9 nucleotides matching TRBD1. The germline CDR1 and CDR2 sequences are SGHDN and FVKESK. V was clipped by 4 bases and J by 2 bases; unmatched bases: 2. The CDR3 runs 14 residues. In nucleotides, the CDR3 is TGTGCCAGCAGCCGGGACAGGGCGAACTATGGCTACACCTTC. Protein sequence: CASSRDRANYGYTF.

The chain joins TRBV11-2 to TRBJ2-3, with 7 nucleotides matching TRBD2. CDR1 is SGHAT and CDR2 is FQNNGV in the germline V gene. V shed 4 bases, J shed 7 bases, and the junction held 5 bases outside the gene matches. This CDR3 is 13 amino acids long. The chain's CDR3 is CASSYGTTHTQYF. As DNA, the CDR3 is TGTGCCAGCAGCTACGGGACTACACATACGCAGTATTTT. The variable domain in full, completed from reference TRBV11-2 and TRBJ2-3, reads EAGVAQSPRYKIIEKRQSVAFWCNPISGHATLYWYQQILGQGPKLLIQFQNNGVVDDSQLPKDRFSAERLKGVDSTLKIQPAKLEDSAVYLCASSYGTTHTQYFGPGTRLTVL.

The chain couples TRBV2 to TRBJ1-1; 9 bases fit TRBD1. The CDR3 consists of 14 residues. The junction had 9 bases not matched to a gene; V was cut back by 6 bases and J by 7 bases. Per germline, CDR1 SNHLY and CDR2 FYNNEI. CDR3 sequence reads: CASRPDRGTGEAFF. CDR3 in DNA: TGTGCCAGCAGACCCGACAGGGGGACTGGTGAAGCTTTCTTT.

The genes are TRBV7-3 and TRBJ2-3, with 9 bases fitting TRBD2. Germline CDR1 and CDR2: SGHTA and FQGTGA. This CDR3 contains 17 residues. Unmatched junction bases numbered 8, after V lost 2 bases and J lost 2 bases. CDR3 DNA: TGTGCCAGCAGCTTATCCGCTAGCGGGGCGTACACAGATACGCAGTATTTT. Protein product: CASSLSASGAYTDTQYF.

Here the CDR3 reads CASSKGGRGPQHF. CDR3 DNA: TGCGCCAGCAGCAAAGGGGGAAGGGGGCCCCAGCATTTT. This chain links TRBV4-3 with TRBJ1-5, with D possibly TRBD1 on 6 matching bases. Trimming took 5 bases from V and 9 from J, leaving 14 bases between them. Germline CDR1 LGHNA, CDR2 YSLEER. The CDR3 totals 13 residues.

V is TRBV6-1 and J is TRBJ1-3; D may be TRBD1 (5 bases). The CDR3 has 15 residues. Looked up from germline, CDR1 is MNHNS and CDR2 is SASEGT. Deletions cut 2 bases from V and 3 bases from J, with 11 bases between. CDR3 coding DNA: TGTGCCAGCAGTGAAAGGGGCTTCCTTGGAAACACCATATATTTT. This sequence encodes CASSERGFLGNTIYF.

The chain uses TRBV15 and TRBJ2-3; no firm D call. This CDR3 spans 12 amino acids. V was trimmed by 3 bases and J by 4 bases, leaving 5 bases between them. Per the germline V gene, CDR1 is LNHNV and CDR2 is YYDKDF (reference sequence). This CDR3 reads CATSSGPDTQYF. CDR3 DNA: TGTGCCACCAGCAGTGGGCCAGATACGCAGTATTTT.

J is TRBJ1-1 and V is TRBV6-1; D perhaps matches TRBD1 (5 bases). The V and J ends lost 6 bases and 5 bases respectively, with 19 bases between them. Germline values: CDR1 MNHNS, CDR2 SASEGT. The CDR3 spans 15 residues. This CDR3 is CASSLHPNTGTEAFF. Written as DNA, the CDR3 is TGTGCCAGCAGCCTACATCCCAATACAGGTACTGAAGCTTTCTTT.

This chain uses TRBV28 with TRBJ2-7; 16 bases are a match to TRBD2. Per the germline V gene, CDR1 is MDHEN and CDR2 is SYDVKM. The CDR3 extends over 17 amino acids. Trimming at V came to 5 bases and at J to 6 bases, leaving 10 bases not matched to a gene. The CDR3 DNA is TGTGCCAGCAGTGCAACCGGGACTAGCGGGGGGGCCTTCGAGCAGTACTTC. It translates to CASSATGTSGGAFEQYF.

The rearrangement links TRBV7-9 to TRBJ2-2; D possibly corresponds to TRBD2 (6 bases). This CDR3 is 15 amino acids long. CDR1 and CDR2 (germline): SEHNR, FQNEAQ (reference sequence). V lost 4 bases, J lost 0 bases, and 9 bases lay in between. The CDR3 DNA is TGTGCCAGCAGCTCCCCGGGGGCGAACACCGGGGAGCTGTTTTTT. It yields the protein CASSSPGANTGELFF.

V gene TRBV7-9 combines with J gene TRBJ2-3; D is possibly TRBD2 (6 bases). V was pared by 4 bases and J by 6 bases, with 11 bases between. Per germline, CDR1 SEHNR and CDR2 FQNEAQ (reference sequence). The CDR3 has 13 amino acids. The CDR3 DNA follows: TGTGCCAGCAGCTCCCTTCTAGCGGATACGCAGTATTTT. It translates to CASSSLLADTQYF. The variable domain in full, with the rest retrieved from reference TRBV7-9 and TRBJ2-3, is DTGVSQNPRHKITKRGQNVTFRCDPISEHNRLYWYRQTLGQGPEFLTYFQNEAQLEKSRLLSDRFSAERPKGSFSTLEIQRTEQGDSAMYLCASSSLLADTQYFGPGTRLTVL.

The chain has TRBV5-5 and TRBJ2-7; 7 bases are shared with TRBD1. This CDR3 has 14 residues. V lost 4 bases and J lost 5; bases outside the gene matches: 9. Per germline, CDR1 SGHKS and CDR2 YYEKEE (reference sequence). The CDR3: CASSPWTGRNEQYF. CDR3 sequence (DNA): TGTGCCAGCAGCCCTTGGACAGGTAGGAACGAGCAGTACTTC.

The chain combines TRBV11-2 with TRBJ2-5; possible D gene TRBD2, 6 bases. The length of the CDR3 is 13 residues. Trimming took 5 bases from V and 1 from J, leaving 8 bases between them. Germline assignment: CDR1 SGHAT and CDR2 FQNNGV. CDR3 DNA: TGTGCCAGCAGCCGGGGGATCCAAGAGACCCAGTACTTC. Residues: CASSRGIQETQYF. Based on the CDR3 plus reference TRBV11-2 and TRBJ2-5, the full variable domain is EAGVAQSPRYKIIEKRQSVAFWCNPISGHATLYWYQQILGQGPKLLIQFQNNGVVDDSQLPKDRFSAERLKGVDSTLKIQPAKLEDSAVYLCASSRGIQETQYFGPGTRLLVL.

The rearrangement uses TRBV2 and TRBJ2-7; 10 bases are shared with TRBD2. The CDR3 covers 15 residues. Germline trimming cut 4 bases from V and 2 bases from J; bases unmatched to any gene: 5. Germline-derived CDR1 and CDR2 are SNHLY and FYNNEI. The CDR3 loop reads CASSAGLAATYEQYF. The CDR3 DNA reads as TGTGCCAGCAGTGCTGGACTAGCGGCCACCTACGAGCAGTACTTC. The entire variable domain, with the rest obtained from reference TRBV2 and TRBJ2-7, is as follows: EPEVTQTPSHQVTQMGQEVILRCVPISNHLYFYWYRQILGQKVEFLVSFYNNEISEKSEIFDDQFSVERPDGSNFTLKIRSTKLEDSAMYFCASSAGLAATYEQYFGPGTRLTVT.

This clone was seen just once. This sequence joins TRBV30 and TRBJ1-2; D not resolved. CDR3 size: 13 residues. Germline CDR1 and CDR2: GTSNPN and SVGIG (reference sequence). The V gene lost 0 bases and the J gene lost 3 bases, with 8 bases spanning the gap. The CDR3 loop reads CAWSVQQYYGYTF. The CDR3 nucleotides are TGTGCCTGGAGTGTACAACAGTACTATGGCTACACCTTC.

CDR3 sequence reads: CASSLGGLADTDTQYF. The CDR3 bases are TGCGCCAGCAGCTTGGGGGGACTAGCGGACACAGATACGCAGTATTTT. This chain links TRBV5-1 with TRBJ2-3; 11 bases agree with TRBD2. J was trimmed by 2 bases and V by 0 bases; bases with no gene match: 2. Germline loops: CDR1 SGHRS, CDR2 YFSETQ. The CDR3 covers 16 residues.